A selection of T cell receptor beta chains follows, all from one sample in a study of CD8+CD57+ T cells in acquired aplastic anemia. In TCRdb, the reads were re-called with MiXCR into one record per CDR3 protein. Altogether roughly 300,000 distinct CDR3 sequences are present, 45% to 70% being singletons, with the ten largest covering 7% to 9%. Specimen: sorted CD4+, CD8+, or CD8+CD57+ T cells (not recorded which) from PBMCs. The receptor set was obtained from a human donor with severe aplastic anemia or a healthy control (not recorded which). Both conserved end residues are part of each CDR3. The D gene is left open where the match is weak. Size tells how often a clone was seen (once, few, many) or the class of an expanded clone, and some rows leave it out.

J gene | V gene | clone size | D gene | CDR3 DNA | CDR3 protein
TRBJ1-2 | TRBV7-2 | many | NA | TGTGCCAGCAGCTTAGATGGCGCAGCCAGCTATGGCTACACCTTC | CASSLDGAASYGYTF
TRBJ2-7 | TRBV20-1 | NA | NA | TGCAGTGTTCCGGGCGGATATAAGTACGAGCAGTACTTC | CSVPGGYKYEQYF
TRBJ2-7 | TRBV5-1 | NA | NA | TGCGCCAGCAGCTTGGCGGGCGAGGGCGAGCAGTACTTC | CASSLAGEGEQYF
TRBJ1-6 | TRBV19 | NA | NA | TGTGCCAGTAGTATGGGGGAGAGGGAAAGTTCACCCCTCCACTTT | CASSMGERESSPLHF
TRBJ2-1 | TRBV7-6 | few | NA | TGTGCCAGCAGTCAGGACCTTACGGATGATGAGCAGTTCTTC | CASSQDLTDDEQFF
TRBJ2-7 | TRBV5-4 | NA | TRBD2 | TGTGCCAGCAGCCCAAGCGGGGGCGGGAGGACTGGGGAGCAGTACTTC | CASSPSGGGRTGEQYF
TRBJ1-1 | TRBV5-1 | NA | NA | TGCGCCAGCAGTTTTGGGGGACAAAAGCACACTGAAGCTTTCTTT | CASSFGGQKHTEAFF
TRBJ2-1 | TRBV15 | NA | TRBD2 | TGTGCCACCAGCAGAGCTAGCGGAGCCTACAATGAGCAGTTCTTC | CATSRASGAYNEQFF
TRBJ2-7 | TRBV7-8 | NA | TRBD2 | TGTGCCAGCAGCCCGGGGGGTGTCGAGCAGTACTTC | CASSPGGVEQYF
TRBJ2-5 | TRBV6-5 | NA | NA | TGTGCCATCAGTGAGTCTGACACCGGGGTAGAGACCCAGTACTTC | CAISESDTGVETQYF
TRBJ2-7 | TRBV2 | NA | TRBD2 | TGTGCCAGCAGGATAGCGGGGGGCCTCTACGAGCAGTACTTC | CASRIAGGLYEQYF
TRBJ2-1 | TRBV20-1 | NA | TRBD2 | TGCAGTGCGACCGGACTAGCGGGGAGAGGGCACAATGAGCAGTTCTTC | CSATGLAGRGHNEQFF
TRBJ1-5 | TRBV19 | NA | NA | TGTGCCAGTAGAGGACACGGTGCCTTGGGGCAGCCCCAGCATTTT | CASRGHGALGQPQHF
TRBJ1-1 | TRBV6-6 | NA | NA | TGTGCCAGCAGTTATCTTGCACCTATGAACACTGAAGCTTTCTTT | CASSYLAPMNTEAFF
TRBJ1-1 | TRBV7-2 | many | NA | TGTGCCAGCAGCTTCGAACAGCTGAACACTGAAGCTTTCTTT | CASSFEQLNTEAFF
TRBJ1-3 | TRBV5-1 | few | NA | TGCGCCAGCAGCTTGGATTACCAATCTGGAAACACCATATATTTT | CASSLDYQSGNTIYF
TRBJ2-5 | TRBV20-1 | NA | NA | TGCAGTGCTAGCCGGACGGGCAGTGCTAATCAGCCCCAGTACTTC | CSASRTGSANQPQYF
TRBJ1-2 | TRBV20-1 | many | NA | TGCAGTGCTAGGTCCGGGAATGGCTACACCTTC | CSARSGNGYTF
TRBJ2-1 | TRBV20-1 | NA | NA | TGCAGTGCCATCCCAGGGGGCGGGGGTGAGCAGTTCTTC | CSAIPGGGGEQFF
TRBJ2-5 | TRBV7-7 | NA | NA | TGTGCTAGCAGCCGAAGGACTGAAGAGACCCAGTACTTC | CASSRRTEETQYF
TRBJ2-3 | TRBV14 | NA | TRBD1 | TGTGCCAGCAGCCTCGGGACAGGGGATACGCGGTATTTT | CASSLGTGDTRYF
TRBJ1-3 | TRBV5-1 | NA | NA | TGCGCCAGCAGCTTGGGGACGGACTATGGCTACACCATATATTTT | CASSLGTDYGYTIYF
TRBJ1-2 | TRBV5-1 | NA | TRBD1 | TGCGCCAGCAGCTCCGGACAGGGGGCAAGGTATGGCTACACCTTC | CASSSGQGARYGYTF
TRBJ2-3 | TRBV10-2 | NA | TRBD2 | TGCGCCAGCAGTGAGTCTGACCCTTTTGCGGGGGGGCCAACAGATACGCAGTATTTT | CASSESDPFAGGPTDTQYF
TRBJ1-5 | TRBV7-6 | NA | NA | TGTGCCAGCGGGGAGCCCTCCGGGCCCCAGCATTTT | CASGEPSGPQHF
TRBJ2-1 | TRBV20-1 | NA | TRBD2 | TGCAGTGCTAAGGGACTAGCGCCAAACAATGAGCAGTTCTTC | CSAKGLAPNNEQFF
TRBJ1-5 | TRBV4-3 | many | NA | TGCGCCAGCAGCCAACAGACAGTACCCAATCAGCCCCAGCATTTT | CASSQQTVPNQPQHF
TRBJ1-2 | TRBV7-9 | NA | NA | TGTGCCAGCAGCTCGGACGGACTACATGGTTACACCTTC | CASSSDGLHGYTF
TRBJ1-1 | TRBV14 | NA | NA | TGTGCCAGCAGTGCCCTGGCGGCGGGCACTGAAGCTTTCTTT | CASSALAAGTEAFF
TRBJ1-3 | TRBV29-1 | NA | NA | TGCAGCGTTTCAACAGGGAGCTCTGGAAACACCATATATTTT | CSVSTGSSGNTIYF
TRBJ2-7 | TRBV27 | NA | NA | TGTGCCAGCAGAGCACAGGGTTACGAGCAGTACTTC | CASRAQGYEQYF
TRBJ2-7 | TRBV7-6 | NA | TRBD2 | TGTGCCAGCAGAGGGACTAGTCACGAGCAGTACTTC | CASRGTSHEQYF
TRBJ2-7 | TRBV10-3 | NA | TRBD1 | TGTGCCATCACCCGGGACAGGGCCCAGGAGCAGTACTTC | CAITRDRAQEQYF
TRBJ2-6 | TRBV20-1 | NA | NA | TGCAGTGCTAGCTCCAGTTCCCTCTCTGGGGCCAACGTCCTGACTTTC | CSASSSSLSGANVLTF
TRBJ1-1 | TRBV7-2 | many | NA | TGTGCCAGCAGCTCAAGACAGCGACCGGGCACTGAAGCTTTCTTT | CASSSRQRPGTEAFF
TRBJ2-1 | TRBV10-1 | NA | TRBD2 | TGCGCCAGCCGACTAGCGGGAGACCAGGAGCAGTTCTTC | CASRLAGDQEQFF
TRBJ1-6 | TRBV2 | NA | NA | TGTGCCAGCAGCTTGTCCCAGCTCTATAATTCACCCCTCCACTTT | CASSLSQLYNSPLHF
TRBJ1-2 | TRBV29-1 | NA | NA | TGCAGCGTGACAGATACCTATGGCTACACCTTC | CSVTDTYGYTF
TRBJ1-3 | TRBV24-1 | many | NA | TGTGCCACCAGTGATCGCGGGGGGGCCTCTGGAAACACCATATATTTT | CATSDRGGASGNTIYF